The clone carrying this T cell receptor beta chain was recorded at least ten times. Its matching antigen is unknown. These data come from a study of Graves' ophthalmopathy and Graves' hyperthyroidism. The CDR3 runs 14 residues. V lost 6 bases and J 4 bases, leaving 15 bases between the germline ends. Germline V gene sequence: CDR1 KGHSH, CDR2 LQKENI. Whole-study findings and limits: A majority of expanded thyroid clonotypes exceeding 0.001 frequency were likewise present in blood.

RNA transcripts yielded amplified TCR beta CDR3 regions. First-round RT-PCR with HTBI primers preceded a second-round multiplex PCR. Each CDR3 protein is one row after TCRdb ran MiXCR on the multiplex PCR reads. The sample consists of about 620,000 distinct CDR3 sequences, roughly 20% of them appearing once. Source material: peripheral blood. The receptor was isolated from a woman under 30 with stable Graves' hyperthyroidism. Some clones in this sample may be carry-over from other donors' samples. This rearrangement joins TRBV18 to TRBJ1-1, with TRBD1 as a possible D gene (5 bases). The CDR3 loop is CASSQQDSGTEAFF. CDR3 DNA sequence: TGTGCCAGCTCGCAACAGGATTCGGGCACTGAAGCTTTCTTT.